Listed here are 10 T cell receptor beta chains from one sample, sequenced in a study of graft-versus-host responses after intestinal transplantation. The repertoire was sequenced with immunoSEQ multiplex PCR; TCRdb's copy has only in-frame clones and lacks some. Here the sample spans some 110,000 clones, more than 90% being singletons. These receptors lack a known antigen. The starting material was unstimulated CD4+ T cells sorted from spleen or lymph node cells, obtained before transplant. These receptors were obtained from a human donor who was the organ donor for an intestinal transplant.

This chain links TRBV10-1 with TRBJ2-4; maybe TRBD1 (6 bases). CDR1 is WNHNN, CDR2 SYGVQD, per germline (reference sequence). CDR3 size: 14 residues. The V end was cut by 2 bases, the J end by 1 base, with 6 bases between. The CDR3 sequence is CASSEDRAKNIQYF. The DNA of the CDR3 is TGCGCCAGCAGTGAGGACAGGGCCAAAAACATTCAGTACTTC.

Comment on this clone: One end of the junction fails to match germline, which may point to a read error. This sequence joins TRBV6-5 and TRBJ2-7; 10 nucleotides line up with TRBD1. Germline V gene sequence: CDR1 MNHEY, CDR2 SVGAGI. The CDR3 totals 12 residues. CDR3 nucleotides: TGTGCCAACAGTTGGACAGGGGGCGAGCAGTACTTC. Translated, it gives CANSWTGGEQYF.

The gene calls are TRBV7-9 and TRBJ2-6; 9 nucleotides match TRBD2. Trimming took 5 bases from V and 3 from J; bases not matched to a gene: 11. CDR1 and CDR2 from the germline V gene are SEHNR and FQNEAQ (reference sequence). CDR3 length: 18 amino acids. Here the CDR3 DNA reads TGTGCCAGCAGCCCCCAAGGCGGGAGGGCTAGTGGGGCCAACGTCCTGACTTTC. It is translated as CASSPQGGRASGANVLTF.

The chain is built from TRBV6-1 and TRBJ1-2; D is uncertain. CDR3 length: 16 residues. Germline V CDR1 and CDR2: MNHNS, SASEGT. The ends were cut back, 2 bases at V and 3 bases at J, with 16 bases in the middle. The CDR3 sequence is CASSERAGGLYYGYTF. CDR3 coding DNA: TGTGCCAGCAGTGAACGCGCCGGCGGGCTTTACTATGGCTACACCTTC.

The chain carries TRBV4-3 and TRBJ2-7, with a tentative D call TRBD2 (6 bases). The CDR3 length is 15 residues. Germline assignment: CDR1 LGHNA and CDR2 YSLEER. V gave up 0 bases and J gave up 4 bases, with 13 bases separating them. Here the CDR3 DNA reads TGCGCCAGCAGCCAAGATAGGTCAGGGAGGTACGAGCAGTACTTC. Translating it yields CASSQDRSGRYEQYF.

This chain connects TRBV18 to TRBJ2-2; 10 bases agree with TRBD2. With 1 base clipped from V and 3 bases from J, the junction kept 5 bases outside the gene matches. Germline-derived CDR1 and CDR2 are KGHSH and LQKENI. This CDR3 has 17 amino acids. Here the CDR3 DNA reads TGTGCCAGCTCACCACGGCTAGCGGGAGAGGACACCGGGGAGCTGTTTTTT. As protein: CASSPRLAGEDTGELFF.

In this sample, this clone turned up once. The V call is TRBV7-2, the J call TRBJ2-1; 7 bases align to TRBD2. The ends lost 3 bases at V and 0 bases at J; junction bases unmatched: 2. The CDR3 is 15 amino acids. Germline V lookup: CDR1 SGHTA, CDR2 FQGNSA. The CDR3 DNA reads TGTGCCAGCAGCTTGGGCGGGGGCTCCTACAATGAGCAGTTCTTC. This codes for CASSLGGGSYNEQFF.

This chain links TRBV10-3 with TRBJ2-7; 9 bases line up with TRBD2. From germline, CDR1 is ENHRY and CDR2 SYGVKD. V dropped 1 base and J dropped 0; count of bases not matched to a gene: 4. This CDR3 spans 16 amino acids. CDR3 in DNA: TGTGCCATCAGTGAGTTTAGCGGGAGAGGCTCCTACGAGCAGTACTTC. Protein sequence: CAISEFSGRGSYEQYF.

The CDR3 nucleotides read TGTGCCAGCAGTGAAACGAGTTCGGCTAATGAAAAACTGTTTTTT. Residues: CASSETSSANEKLFF. V and J are TRBV6-1 and TRBJ1-4; D gene ambiguous. The CDR3 is made up of 15 amino acids. V was shortened by 2 bases and J by 3 bases, with 10 bases between the two germline ends. Germline CDR1 reads MNHNS; CDR2 reads SASEGT.

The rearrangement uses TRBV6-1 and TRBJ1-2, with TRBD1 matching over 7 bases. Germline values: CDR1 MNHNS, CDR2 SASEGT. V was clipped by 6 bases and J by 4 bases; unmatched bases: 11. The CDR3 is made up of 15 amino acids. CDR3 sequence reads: CASRPGGGRGYGYTF. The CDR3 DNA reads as TGTGCCAGCAGACCGGGAGGGGGCAGGGGCTATGGCTACACCTTC.